This paragraph covers one TCR beta chain sequence. This entry is derived from a study of T-cell memory formation after mild COVID-19. TCR alpha and TCR beta cDNA libraries with sample barcodes and UMIs came from 5'RACE using constant-segment primers. TCRdb re-analysed the 5' RACE reads in MiXCR, keeping a single row per CDR3 protein. The sample has around 510,000 distinct CDR3 sequences; about 22% are singletons. The CDR3 runs 13 residues. V was trimmed by 4 bases and J by 2 bases, leaving 8 bases between them. The sequencing input was PBMCs or a T cell subset sorted from them (not recorded which). The receptor comes from an adult woman who had mild COVID-19 (a few samples of this study predate the infection). Cell type and time point are not known. V gene TRBV12-3 or TRBV12-4 combines with J gene TRBJ1-2; D is uncertain. The CDR3: CASSWASNYGYTF. The CDR3 DNA sequence: TGTGCCAGCAGTTGGGCCTCGAACTATGGCTACACCTTC.